These T cell receptor beta chains were read from a single sample in a study of glioma-infiltrating T cells. MiXCR, run by TCRdb on the multiplex PCR reads, gives a single entry per CDR3 protein. The profile shows some 120,000 distinct CDR3 sequences, approximately 25% of them singletons. Sequenced input: glioma tissue, nonneoplastic brain tissue, or PBMCs (not recorded which). The source is a human donor with low-grade glioma or glioblastoma, undergoing nonglioma brain surgery, or in good health (not recorded which). The CDR3 runs from the conserved cysteine through the conserved F or W. Expanded clones get a size class; other rows say once, few or many, or leave the size out.

j_call v_call clone_size cdr3_aa
TRBJ2-7 TRBV29-1 . CSVDGGRGYEQYF
TRBJ1-3 TRBV7-9 many CASSPQHDTIYF
TRBJ2-7 TRBV4-3 many CASSQELADAYEQYF
TRBJ2-7 TRBV9 few CASSVAGTFYEQYF
TRBJ2-5 TRBV29-1 . CSAALDQETQYF
TRBJ1-2 TRBV7-2 many CASSLGATGGWGYTF
TRBJ2-7 TRBV27 many CASRFLGGPYEQYF
TRBJ1-1 TRBV27 many CASSPWTGQNTEAFF
TRBJ2-7 TRBV5-4 many CASSRRDRGTYEQYF
TRBJ1-5 TRBV6-1 many CASGDQPQHF
TRBJ1-2 TRBV6-1 many CASSPYTYYGYTF
TRBJ2-3 TRBV6-1 many CASRKQGGGEDTQYF
TRBJ1-1 TRBV4-3 many CASSQDRTSNTEAFF
TRBJ2-5 TRBV28 many CASSLFQETQYF
TRBJ1-2 TRBV15 many CATSRDNSGEDRTF
TRBJ1-1 TRBV19 . CASSSGQGATEAFF
TRBJ2-2 TRBV7-9 . CASSLVRTPGELFF
TRBJ1-5 TRBV20-1 many CSASRDRDQPQHF
TRBJ2-7 TRBV20-1 many CSARAGLDHEQYF
TRBJ2-7 TRBV10-1 . CASSGNLAGMGYEQYF
TRBJ1-2 TRBV7-2 . CAGSLAAGPYGYTF
TRBJ2-3 TRBV20-1 many CSVYRDRGTDTQYF
TRBJ1-1 TRBV14 many CASSSQGALNTEAFF
TRBJ2-6 TRBV7-2 many CASGRALGGANVLTF
TRBJ2-3 TRBV6-1 many CASSPGFGGTDTQYF
TRBJ2-7 TRBV27 medium-sized CASSLGQGGYEQYF
TRBJ1-2 TRBV6-2/TRBV6-3 . CASSYRVEGYTF
TRBJ1-5 TRBV28 . CASSLAQGRQPQHF
TRBJ2-7 TRBV5-1 few CASSFRDRVYDEQYF
TRBJ2-4 TRBV6-4 many CASSDLTGPLAKNIQYF
TRBJ2-2 TRBV6-6 many CASSYARGAGTGELFF
TRBJ2-1 TRBV7-6 many CASSFSGTGGFGEQFF
TRBJ1-5 TRBV7-2 . CASGLESVSNQPQHF
TRBJ2-3 TRBV6-1 many CASSPGEGRGTDTQYF
TRBJ2-3 TRBV7-2 many CASRPSGSSGGTDTQYF
TRBJ1-5 TRBV20-1 many CSAATPGQGEKNSNQPQHF
TRBJ2-1 TRBV7-9 many CASTRTSGRIYNEQFF
TRBJ1-1 TRBV6-4 many CASSIQAENTEAFF
TRBJ1-4 TRBV4-1 few CASSQGWWGVGEKLFF
TRBJ2-7 TRBV6-1 many CASQRERAYEQYF
TRBJ1-2 TRBV9 once CASSESIGDPGYTF
TRBJ1-5 TRBV3-1 many CASSPILGAENQPQHF
TRBJ1-3 TRBV5-6 . CASSLGGGYGNTIYF
TRBJ1-1 TRBV20-1 many CSARREPNTEAFF
TRBJ2-1 TRBV27 medium-sized CASSSLTGGYNEQFF
TRBJ1-1 TRBV10-3 few CAIRPGTGNTEAFF
TRBJ2-1 TRBV18 . CASSPPASGRASEQFF
TRBJ2-2 TRBV12-3/TRBV12-4 . CASSLAGITGELFF